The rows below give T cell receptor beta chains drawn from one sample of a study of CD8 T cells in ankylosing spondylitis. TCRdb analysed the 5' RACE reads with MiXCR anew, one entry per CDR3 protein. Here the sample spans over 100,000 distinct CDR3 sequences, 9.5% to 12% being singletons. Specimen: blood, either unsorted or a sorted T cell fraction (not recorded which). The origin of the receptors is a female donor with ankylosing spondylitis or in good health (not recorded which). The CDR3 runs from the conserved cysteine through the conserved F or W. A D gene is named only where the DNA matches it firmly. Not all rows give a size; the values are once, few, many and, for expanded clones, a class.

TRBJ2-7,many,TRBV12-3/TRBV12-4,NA,CASSLNEIYEQYF,TGTGCCAGCAGTTTGAACGAGATCTACGAGCAGTACTTC
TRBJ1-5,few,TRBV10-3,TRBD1,CAISFGPPGQGARYQPQHF,TGTGCCATCAGTTTTGGGCCCCCGGGACAGGGGGCTCGATATCAGCCCCAGCATTTT
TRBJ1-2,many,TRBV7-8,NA,CASTLGHGTAYGYTF,TGTGCCAGCACCTTAGGACACGGCACAGCCTATGGCTACACCTTC
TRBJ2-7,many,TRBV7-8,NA,CASSSQGGGQNF,TGTGCCAGCAGCTCCCAAGGAGGGGGGCAGAACTTC
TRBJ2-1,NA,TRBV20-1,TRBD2,CSASVAGTEQFF,TGCAGTGCTAGTGTAGCGGGAACTGAGCAGTTCTTC
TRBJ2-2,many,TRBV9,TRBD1,CASSAGTDNTGELFF,TGTGCCAGCAGCGCAGGGACAGACAACACCGGGGAGCTGTTTTTT
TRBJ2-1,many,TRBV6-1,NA,CASFLASVYNEQFF,TGTGCCAGTTTTTTGGCATCAGTTTACAATGAGCAGTTCTTC
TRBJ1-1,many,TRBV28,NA,CASLEDLNTEAFF,TGTGCCAGCCTAGAAGACCTGAACACTGAAGCTTTCTTT
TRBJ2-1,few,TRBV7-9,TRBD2,CASSSGRPSNEQFF,TGTGCCAGCAGTAGCGGGAGGCCCTCCAATGAGCAGTTCTTC
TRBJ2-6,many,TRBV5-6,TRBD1,CASSLPDRTLSGANVLTF,TGTGCCAGCAGCCTTCCGGACAGGACTCTTTCTGGGGCCAACGTCCTGACTTTC
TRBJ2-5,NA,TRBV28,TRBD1,CASMGQGVGTQYF,TGTGCCAGCATGGGACAGGGAGTCGGGACCCAGTACTTC
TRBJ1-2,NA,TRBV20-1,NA,CSAAGTPYSYGYTF,TGCAGTGCTGCTGGGACCCCCTATAGCTATGGCTACACCTTC
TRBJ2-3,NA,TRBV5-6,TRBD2,CASSPRLTGTNTDTQYF,TGTGCCAGCAGCCCCAGGCTAACCGGGACTAACACAGATACGCAGTATTTT
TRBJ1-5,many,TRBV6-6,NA,CASTGFNQPQHF,TGTGCCAGTACAGGATTCAATCAGCCCCAGCATTTT
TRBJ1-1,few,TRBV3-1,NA,CASTNARVSDTEAFF,TGTGCCAGCACTAACGCCCGGGTGTCGGACACTGAAGCTTTCTTT
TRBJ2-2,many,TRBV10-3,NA,CTGCTGELFF,TGTACAGGGTGCACCGGGGAGCTGTTTTTT
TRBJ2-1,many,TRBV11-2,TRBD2,CASSLSGNSYNEQFF,TGTGCCAGCAGCTTGAGCGGGAACTCCTACAATGAGCAGTTCTTC
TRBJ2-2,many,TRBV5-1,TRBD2,CASSFRLAGMNTGELFF,TGCGCCAGCAGCTTCCGACTAGCGGGGATGAACACCGGGGAGCTGTTTTTT
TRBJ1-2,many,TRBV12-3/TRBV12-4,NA,CASTSDGLIRGYTF,TGTGCCAGCACCTCGGACGGATTGATAAGAGGCTACACCTTC
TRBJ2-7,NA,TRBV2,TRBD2,CASSGERGGTYEQYF,TGTGCCAGCAGTGGAGAGCGGGGGGGTACCTACGAGCAGTACTTC
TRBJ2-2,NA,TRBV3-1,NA,CASSLWTCGDSGELFF,TGTGCCAGCAGCCTATGGACTTGCGGAGACAGCGGGGAGCTGTTTTTT
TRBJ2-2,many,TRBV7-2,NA,CASSWGVGANTGELFF,TGTGCCAGCAGCTGGGGGGTGGGGGCTAACACCGGGGAGCTGTTTTTT
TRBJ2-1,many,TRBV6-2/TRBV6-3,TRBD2,CASTERTSGLNEQFF,TGTGCCAGCACCGAAAGGACTAGCGGGCTGAATGAGCAGTTCTTC
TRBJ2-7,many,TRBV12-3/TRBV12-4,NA,CASSLNRFEQYF,TGTGCCAGCAGTTTAAACCGATTCGAGCAGTACTTC
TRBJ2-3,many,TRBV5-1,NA,CASSSTPDFTDTQYF,TGCGCCAGCAGCTCCACTCCCGACTTCACAGATACGCAGTATTTT
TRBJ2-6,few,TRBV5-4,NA,CASSSVGGANVLTF,TGTGCCAGCAGCTCAGTTGGGGGGGCCAACGTCCTGACTTTC
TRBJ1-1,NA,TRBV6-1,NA,CASDRRDSNTEAFF,TGTGCCAGCGACCGTAGGGACTCTAACACTGAAGCTTTCTTT
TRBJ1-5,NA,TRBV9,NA,CASSVLSRGHHSNQPQHF,TGTGCCAGCAGCGTATTGTCTCGGGGACATCATAGCAATCAGCCCCAGCATTTT
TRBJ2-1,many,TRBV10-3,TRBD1,CAISPGQEIDEQFF,TGTGCCATCTCTCCGGGACAGGAGATCGATGAGCAGTTCTTC
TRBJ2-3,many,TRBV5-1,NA,CASAYNLPRTDTQYF,TGCGCCAGCGCCTATAACTTGCCGCGCACAGATACGCAGTATTTT
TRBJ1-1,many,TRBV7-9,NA,CASRARQNTEAFF,TGTGCCAGCAGAGCAAGACAGAACACTGAAGCTTTCTTT
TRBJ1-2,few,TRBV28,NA,CASSTTGYVDYGYTF,TGTGCCAGCAGCACCACAGGGTACGTAGACTATGGCTACACCTTC
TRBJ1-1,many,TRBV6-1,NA,CASTDGMNTEAFF,TGTGCCAGCACGGACGGCATGAACACTGAAGCTTTCTTT
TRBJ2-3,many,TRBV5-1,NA,CASSLEGGLHRDTQYF,TGCGCCAGCAGCTTGGAAGGCGGGCTGCACAGAGATACGCAGTATTTT
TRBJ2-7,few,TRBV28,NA,CASSLDSIGSYEQYF,TGTGCCAGCAGTCTAGACAGCATAGGCTCCTACGAGCAGTACTTC
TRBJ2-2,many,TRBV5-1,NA,CASRVLGNTGELFF,TGCGCCAGCAGAGTCCTAGGAAACACCGGGGAGCTGTTTTTT
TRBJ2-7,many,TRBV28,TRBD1,CASNRGRGEQYF,TGTGCCAGCAACAGGGGGCGCGGCGAGCAGTACTTC
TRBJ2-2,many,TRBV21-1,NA,CASSYSGKNTGELFF,TGTGCCAGCAGCTATAGCGGGAAGAACACCGGGGAGCTGTTTTTT
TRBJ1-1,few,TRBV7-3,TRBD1,CASSLVGQGMNTEAFF,TGTGCCAGCAGCTTAGTAGGACAGGGCATGAACACTGAAGCTTTCTTT
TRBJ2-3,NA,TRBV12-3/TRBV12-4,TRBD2,CASEAGGGTDTQYF,TGTGCCAGCGAAGCGGGGGGCGGCACAGATACGCAGTATTTT
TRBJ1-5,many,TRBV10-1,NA,CASSENSNQPQHF,TGCGCCAGCAGTGAGAATAGCAATCAGCCCCAGCATTTT
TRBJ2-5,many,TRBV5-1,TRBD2,CASSLVLAGTKETQYF,TGCGCCAGCAGCTTGGTACTAGCGGGAACCAAAGAGACCCAGTACTTC
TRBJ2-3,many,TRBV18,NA,CASSGPSTDTQYF,TGTGCCAGCTCAGGGCCTAGCACAGATACGCAGTATTTT
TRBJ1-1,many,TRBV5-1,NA,CASSYDSGTPGAEAFF,TGCGCCAGCAGTTACGATAGCGGGACACCAGGGGCTGAAGCTTTCTTT
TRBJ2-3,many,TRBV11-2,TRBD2,CASRFSGSTDTQYF,TGTGCCAGCAGGTTTAGCGGGAGCACAGATACGCAGTATTTT
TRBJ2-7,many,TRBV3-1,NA,CASSHEGIGEQYF,TGTGCCAGCAGCCATGAGGGTATCGGCGAGCAGTACTTC